This T cell receptor beta chain was recorded in a study of T cell repertoires in cytomegalovirus infection (dated by TCRdb to the late 2010s). Regarding the research as a whole: The HLA type of each donor mattered for the analysis, because public TCR beta signatures pointed to carriage of CMV infection along with the matching HLA type. Study-wide conclusions, independent of this receptor: The ex vivo response was dominated by HLA-C-restricted CMV-specific TCR beta clonotypes, and the single most frequent clonotype in two of eight donors was supplied by these HLA-C-restricted clonotypes. Carriers of CMV infection plus the relevant HLA type were discriminated by the cumulative frequency of public TCR beta family members in the study cohort and in an independent roughly 340-donor cohort.

The sequencer listed for this sample is Illumina HiSeq 1500. The public reads were run again by TCRdb, first through fastp at Q25 and then through MiXCR, and only productive beta chains were kept. CDR3 protein sequences are deduplicated, and each keeps its most common genes and DNA. Within this sample are approximately 500,000 distinct CDR3 sequences, with 26% of them counted one time only. Less than 15% of the sample is held by the ten biggest clonotypes. Ten or more counts support this clonotype. There is no known antigen for this receptor. No per-base quality is available; no much larger clone lies one base away. The source material was PBMCs. This TCR was recovered from a human donor in good health (CMV status not recorded). Some clones in this sample may be carry-over from other donors' samples.

Here is the DNA: TGTGCCAGCAGCCCACAGGGGTTGAGTCTAGCCTACGAGCAGTACTTC. Its coded protein is CASSPQGLSLAYEQYF. This sequence uses TRBV7-2 and TRBJ2-7, and TRBD1 matches 7 of the central bases. Taken from cysteine to phenylalanine, the CDR3 has 16 residues. Only the CDR3 DNA stays, 48 bases, in frame from base 1. The germline V gene sets CDR1 to SGHTA and CDR2 to FQGNSA. Compared with germline, V lacks 5 bases and J lacks 2 bases; bases without a gene match: 12.